The 15 T cell receptor beta chains listed next were all sequenced from one sample in a study of Ad26.COV2.S vaccination and SARS-CoV-2 variants. Libraries were prepared by immunoSEQ multiplex PCR; TCRdb keeps only in-frame clonotypes and omits some of them. The table includes around 450,000 clones, 80% to 95% detected once. Documented treatment: around 19 received Ad26.COV2.S at low or high dose, single or two shots; about 5 received placebo; per-sample allocation not given. Sampling happened 63 days after the first vaccine or placebo injection. Sequences were derived from peripheral blood, sampled in a trial of Ad26.COV2.S vaccine versus placebo. These receptors were taken from a person between 18 and 65 years old who received the Ad26.COV2.S COVID-19 vaccine or a placebo.

DNA for the CDR3: TGTGCCAGCAGCGTAGGGGTAGCGGGAGGGGAAGAGCAGTTCTTC. This codes for CASSVGVAGGEEQFF. The chain carries TRBV9 and TRBJ2-1; 11 nucleotides align to TRBD2. Trimming took 0 bases from V and 10 from J; bases not matched to a gene: 6. Germline-derived CDR1 and CDR2 are SGDLS and YYNGEE. CDR3 size: 15 residues.

This sequence joins TRBV7-2 and TRBJ2-6; no clear D. There are 15 residues in the CDR3. Trimming took 4 bases from V and 1 from J, leaving 8 bases between them. CDR1 is SGHTA, CDR2 FQGNSA, per germline. The CDR3 DNA follows: TGTGCCAGCAGCTCACAAAGTTCTGGGGCCAACGTCCTGACTTTC. This encodes CASSSQSSGANVLTF.

The J gene is TRBJ2-5, the V gene TRBV28; possibly TRBD1 for D (5 bases). V was shortened by 3 bases and J by 4 bases, with 15 bases between the two germline ends. The CDR3 sequence is 15 residues long. CDR1 and CDR2 from the germline V gene are MDHEN and SYDVKM. Here the CDR3 reads CASSLGSGMGETQYF. Here the CDR3 DNA reads TGTGCCAGCAGTTTGGGGTCAGGGATGGGAGAGACCCAGTACTTC.

The chain is built from TRBV6-2 or TRBV6-3 and TRBJ2-7, with no clear D. Germline-derived CDR1 and CDR2 are MNHEY and SVGEGT. Trimming pared 2 bases from V and 3 bases from J, leaving 17 bases between. This CDR3 is 16 amino acids long. This CDR3 reads CASSYPPHNGFYEQYF. CDR3 DNA sequence: TGTGCCAGCAGTTACCCGCCGCACAATGGGTTCTACGAGCAGTACTTC.

This clone came up once. V is TRBV11-2 and J is TRBJ2-7, with TRBD1 matching 7 bases. CDR3 size: 16 residues. J lost 0 bases, V lost 3 bases, and 8 bases had no gene match. CDR1 and CDR2 from the germline V gene are SGHAT and FQNNGV. The CDR3 region has the DNA TGTGCCAGCAGCTTCTCGGGACAGATAAGCTCCTACGAGCAGTACTTC. It specifies CASSFSGQISSYEQYF.

The V call is TRBV28, the J call TRBJ1-5, with a possible D match to TRBD1 (5 bases). Trimming stripped 5 bases from V and 3 bases from J, with 14 bases between. There are 15 residues in the CDR3. CDR1 MDHEN and CDR2 SYDVKM come from the germline V gene. DNA for the CDR3: TGTGCCAGCAGTACCGGGGTGGGGGTCAATCAGCCCCAGCATTTT. Translation: CASSTGVGVNQPQHF.

This clone was seen only once. V and J are TRBV13 and TRBJ2-7; the match to TRBD2 covers 7 bases. V lost 3 bases and J lost 4; bases outside the gene matches: 6. This CDR3 has 14 amino acids. Germline V CDR1 and CDR2: PRHDT, FYEKMQ (reference sequence). The CDR3 sequence is CASSLRLARYEQYF. Written as DNA, the CDR3 is TGTGCCAGCAGCTTGCGACTAGCTCGGTACGAGCAGTACTTC.

This chain connects TRBV24-1 to TRBJ2-5, with D maybe TRBD1 (7 bases). Germline assignment: CDR1 KGHDR and CDR2 SFDVKD. With 2 bases removed from V and 5 bases from J, the gap between germline ends came to 20 bases. This CDR3 is built from 17 residues. CDR3 residues: CATSDSSWTGGGETQYF. CDR3 nucleotide sequence: TGTGCCACCAGTGATTCGTCTTGGACAGGTGGGGGGGAGACCCAGTACTTC.

The rearrangement uses TRBV7-9 and TRBJ2-7, with 12 bases lining up with TRBD2. Germline V lookup: CDR1 SEHNR, CDR2 FQNEAQ (reference sequence). There are 15 residues in the CDR3. V lost 5 bases to trimming and J lost 5 bases; unmatched junction nucleotides: 7. The CDR3 spells CASSPAGLAGNEQYF. The CDR3, as DNA: TGTGCCAGCAGCCCAGCCGGACTAGCGGGGAACGAGCAGTACTTC.

J is TRBJ2-5 and V is TRBV11-2, with no clear D. CDR3 length: 13 residues. Germline V lookup: CDR1 SGHAT, CDR2 FQNNGV. V was trimmed by 6 bases and J by 3 bases, leaving 11 bases between them. The CDR3 bases are TGTGCCAGCAGTCCCTCCCCCGAAGAGACCCAGTACTTC. Protein product: CASSPSPEETQYF.

The chain carries TRBV2 and TRBJ2-7, with 7 bases lining up with TRBD2. With 8 bases clipped from V and 2 bases from J, the junction kept 3 bases outside the gene matches. CDR1 SNHLY and CDR2 FYNNEI come from the germline V gene. This CDR3 contains 12 residues. The DNA for the CDR3 is TGTGCCAGCCGGGGGGAACCCTACGAGCAGTACTTC. Amino acids: CASRGEPYEQYF.

This chain joins TRBV7-6 and TRBJ1-1; D gene unclear. The CDR3 totals 13 residues. Germline values: CDR1 SGHVS, CDR2 FNYEAQ. Between the trimmed V and J ends, which lost 5 bases and 1 base, there was a span of 8 bases. The DNA for the CDR3 is TGTGCCAGCAGCGGTGGAGCGAACACTGAAGCTTTCTTT. Protein: CASSGGANTEAFF.

The V and J genes are TRBV3-1 (or the pseudogene TRBV3-2) and TRBJ1-1; D uncertain. Trimming removed 4 bases at V and 5 bases at J, with 14 bases between. CDR1 and CDR2 (germline): LGHDT, YNNKEL (reference sequence). CDR3 length equals 14 residues. DNA for the CDR3: TGTGCCAGCAGCCCCCTCCCGAGCGGTACTGAAGCTTTCTTT. Residues: CASSPLPSGTEAFF.

The J gene is TRBJ2-3, the V gene TRBV7-6; tentatively, D is TRBD2 (6 bases). Germline values: CDR1 SGHVS, CDR2 FNYEAQ. V was shortened by 5 bases and J by 2 bases, with 17 bases between the two germline ends. The CDR3 runs 16 residues. The CDR3 nucleotides are TGTGCCAGCAGCCCGAGCGGGCCTACCCCCACAGATACGCAGTATTTT. It codes for CASSPSGPTPTDTQYF.

The J gene is TRBJ1-5, the V gene TRBV6-4; D is unclear. The V and J ends lost 0 bases and 4 bases respectively, with 10 bases between them. CDR1 is MRHNA and CDR2 is SNTAGT in the germline V gene. The CDR3 extends over 15 amino acids. The CDR3 region is CASSDSPGGNQPQHF. In DNA, the CDR3 is TGTGCCAGCAGTGACTCACCGGGAGGGAATCAGCCCCAGCATTTT.